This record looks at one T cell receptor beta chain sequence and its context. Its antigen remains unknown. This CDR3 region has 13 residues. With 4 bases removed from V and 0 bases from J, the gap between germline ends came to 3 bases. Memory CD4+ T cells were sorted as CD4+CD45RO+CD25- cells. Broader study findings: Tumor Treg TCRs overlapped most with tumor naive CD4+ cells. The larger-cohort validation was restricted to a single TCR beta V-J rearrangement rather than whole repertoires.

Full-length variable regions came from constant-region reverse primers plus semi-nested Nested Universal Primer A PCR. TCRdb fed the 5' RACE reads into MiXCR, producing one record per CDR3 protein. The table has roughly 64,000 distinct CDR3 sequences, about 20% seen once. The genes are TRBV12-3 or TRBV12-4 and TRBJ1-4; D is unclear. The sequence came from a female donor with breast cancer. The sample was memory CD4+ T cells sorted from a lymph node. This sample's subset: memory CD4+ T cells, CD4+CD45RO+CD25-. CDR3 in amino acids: CASSSTTNEKLFF. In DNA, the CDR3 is TGTGCCAGCAGTTCGACAACTAATGAAAAACTGTTTTTT.